The T cell receptor beta chain under discussion was sequenced for a study of T cell responses to AZD1222 COVID-19 vaccine. Whole-study results and caveats: Females outnumbered males among donors, who were mostly white British; clonal diversity was possibly underestimated. Rises in breadth and depth of Spike-specific TCRs came after two AZD1222 doses. Sampling that yielded the repertoires occurred only after the peak T cell response.

Data came from immunoSEQ multiplex PCR; TCRdb stores just in-frame clones and leaves some out. The table has 140,000 to 150,000 clones, roughly 93% seen once. Trimming cost V 7 bases and J 2 bases; bases outside gene matches: 7. The CDR3 totals 15 residues. Germline loops: CDR1 MNHEY, CDR2 SVGAGI. Second-dose groups at about 4 or about 12 weeks were pooled. To note about this clone: The antigen remains undetermined.

The chain uses TRBV6-5 and TRBJ1-4; 7 bases line up with TRBD1. The receptor was derived from an adult who received the AZD1222 COVID-19 vaccine. Sequencing used peripheral blood, obtained 28 days after the second AZD1222 dose. This CDR3 is CASTSPGQTNEKLFF. The DNA for the CDR3 is TGTGCCAGCACCTCCCCGGGACAGACTAATGAAAAACTGTTTTTT.